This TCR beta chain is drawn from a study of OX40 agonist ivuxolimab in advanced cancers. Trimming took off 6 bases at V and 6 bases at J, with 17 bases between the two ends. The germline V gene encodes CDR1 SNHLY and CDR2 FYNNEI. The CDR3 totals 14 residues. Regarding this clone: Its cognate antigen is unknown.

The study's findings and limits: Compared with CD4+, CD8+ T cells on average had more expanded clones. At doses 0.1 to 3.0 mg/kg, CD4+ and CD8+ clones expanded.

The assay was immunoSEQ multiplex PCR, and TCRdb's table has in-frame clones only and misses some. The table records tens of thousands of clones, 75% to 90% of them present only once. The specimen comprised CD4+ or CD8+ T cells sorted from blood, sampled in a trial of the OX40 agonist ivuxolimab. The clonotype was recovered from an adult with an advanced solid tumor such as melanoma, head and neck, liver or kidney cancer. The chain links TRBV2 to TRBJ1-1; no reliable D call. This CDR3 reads CASRGVGLIPEAFF. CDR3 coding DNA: TGTGCCAGCAGAGGTGTAGGACTAATCCCTGAAGCTTTCTTT.